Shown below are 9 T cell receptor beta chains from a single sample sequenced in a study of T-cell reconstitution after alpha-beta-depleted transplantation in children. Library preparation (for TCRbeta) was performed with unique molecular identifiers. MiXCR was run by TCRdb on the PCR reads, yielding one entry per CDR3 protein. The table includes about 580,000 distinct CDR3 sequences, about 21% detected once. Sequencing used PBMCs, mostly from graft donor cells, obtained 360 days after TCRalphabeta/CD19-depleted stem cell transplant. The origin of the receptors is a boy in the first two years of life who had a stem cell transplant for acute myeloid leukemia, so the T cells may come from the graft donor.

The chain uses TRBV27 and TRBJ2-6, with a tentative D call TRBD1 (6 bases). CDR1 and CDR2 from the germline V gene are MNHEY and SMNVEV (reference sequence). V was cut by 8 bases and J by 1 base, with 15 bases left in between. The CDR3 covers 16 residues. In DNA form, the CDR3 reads TGTGCCAGCCGCGGCGATAGGGGGTCTGGGGCCAACGTCCTGACTTTC. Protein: CASRGDRGSGANVLTF.

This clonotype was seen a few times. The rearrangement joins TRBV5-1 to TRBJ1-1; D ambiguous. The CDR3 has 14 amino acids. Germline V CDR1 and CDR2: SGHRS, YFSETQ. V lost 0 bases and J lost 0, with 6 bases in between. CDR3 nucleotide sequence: TGCGCCAGCAGCTTGGATACGTTGAACACTGAAGCTTTCTTT. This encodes CASSLDTLNTEAFF.

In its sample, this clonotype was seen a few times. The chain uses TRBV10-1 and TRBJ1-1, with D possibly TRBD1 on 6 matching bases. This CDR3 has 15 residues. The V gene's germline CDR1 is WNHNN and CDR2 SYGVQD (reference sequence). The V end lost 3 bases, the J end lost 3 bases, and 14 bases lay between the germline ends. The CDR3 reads CASSDLTGGDTEAFF. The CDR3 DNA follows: TGCGCCAGCAGTGACCTGACAGGTGGAGACACTGAAGCTTTCTTT.

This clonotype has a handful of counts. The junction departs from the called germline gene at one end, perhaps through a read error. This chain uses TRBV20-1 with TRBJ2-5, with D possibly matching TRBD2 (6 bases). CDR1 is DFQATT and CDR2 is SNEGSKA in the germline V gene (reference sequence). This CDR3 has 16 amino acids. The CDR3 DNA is TGCAGTGCCAGAGGGATCTGGGAGGTGTACCAAGAGACCCAGTACTTC. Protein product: CSARGIWEVYQETQYF.

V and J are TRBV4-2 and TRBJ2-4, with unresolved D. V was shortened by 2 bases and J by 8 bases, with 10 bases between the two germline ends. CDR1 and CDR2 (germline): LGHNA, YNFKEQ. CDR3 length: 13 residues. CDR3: CASSQKLMDIQYF. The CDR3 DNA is TGTGCCAGCAGCCAAAAGTTGATGGACATTCAGTACTTC.

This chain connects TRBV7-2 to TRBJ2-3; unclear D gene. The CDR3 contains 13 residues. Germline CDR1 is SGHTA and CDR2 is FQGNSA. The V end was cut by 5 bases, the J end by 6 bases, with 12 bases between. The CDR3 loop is CASSTRPEDTQYF. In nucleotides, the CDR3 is TGTGCCAGCAGCACAAGACCTGAGGATACGCAGTATTTT.

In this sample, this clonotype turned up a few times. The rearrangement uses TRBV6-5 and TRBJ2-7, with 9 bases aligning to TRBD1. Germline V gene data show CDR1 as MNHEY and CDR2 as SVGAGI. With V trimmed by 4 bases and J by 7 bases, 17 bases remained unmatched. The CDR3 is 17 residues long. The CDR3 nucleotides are TGTGCCAGCAGTTTCTCGTGGGGACCGGGACAGGGAAAAGAGCAGTACTTC. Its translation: CASSFSWGPGQGKEQYF.

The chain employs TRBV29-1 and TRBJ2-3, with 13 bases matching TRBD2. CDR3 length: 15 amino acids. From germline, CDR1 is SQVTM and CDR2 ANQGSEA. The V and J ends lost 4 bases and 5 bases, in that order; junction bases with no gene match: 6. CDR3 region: CSVGLAGGRGDTQYF. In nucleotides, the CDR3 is TGCAGCGTTGGACTAGCGGGGGGCCGGGGAGATACGCAGTATTTT.

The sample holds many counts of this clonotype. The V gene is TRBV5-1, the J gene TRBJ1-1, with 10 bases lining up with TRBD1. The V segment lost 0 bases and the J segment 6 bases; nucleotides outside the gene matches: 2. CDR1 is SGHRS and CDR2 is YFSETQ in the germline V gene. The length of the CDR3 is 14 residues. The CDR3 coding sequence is TGCGCCAGCAGCTTGGATGGACAGGGGGCTGAAGCTTTCTTT. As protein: CASSLDGQGAEAFF.